A selection of T cell receptor beta chains follows, all from one sample in a study of technical replicates of blood from a few donors. Libraries were prepared by immunoSEQ multiplex PCR; TCRdb keeps only in-frame clonotypes and omits some of them. The table lists fewer than 95,000 clones, approximately 94% of them singletons, with around 0.25% in the top ten. The sample comprised T cells isolated from PBMCs. These receptors were taken from a human donor in good health. The CDR3 runs from the conserved cysteine through the conserved F or W. Each record gives: D gene, J gene, clone size, V gene, CDR3 DNA, CDR3 protein. D genes are given only for firm matches. Only part of the rows carry a size: once, few, many, or a class if the clone is expanded.

>TRBD1|TRBJ1-2|-|TRBV4-1
TGCGCCAGCAGCCAGGCCGGGACAGGGGCTCTCAACTATGGCTACACCTTC
CASSQAGTGALNYGYTF
>TRBD2|TRBJ2-2|once|TRBV6-4
TGTGCCAGCAGCCAGGCCTTTGTAGCGGGGAATACCGGGGAGCTGTTTTTT
CASSQAFVAGNTGELFF
>TRBD1|TRBJ2-7|-|TRBV15
TGTGCCACCAGCCCTGGGACAGACTCCTACGAGCAGTACTTC
CATSPGTDSYEQYF
>-|TRBJ1-1|-|TRBV5-1
TGCGCCAGCAGCCTTGACTCGAACACTGAAGCTTTCTTT
CASSLDSNTEAFF
>TRBD2|TRBJ2-5|-|TRBV7-9
TGTGCCAGCAAGCGGGGGGCGAGTCTCAACCTAGAGACCCAGTACTTC
CASKRGASLNLETQYF
>TRBD1|TRBJ1-3|-|TRBV6-6
TGTGCCAGCAGGACTCGGGACAGGGGAACTAACACCATATATTTT
CASRTRDRGTNTIYF
>-|TRBJ1-1|-|TRBV10-3
TGTGCCATCACACGGACAGAGGTTTGGACTGAAGCTTTCTTT
CAITRTEVWTEAFF
>TRBD2|TRBJ2-7|-|TRBV27
TGTGCCAGTAAAGTAGCGGGTGGTTCCTACGAGCAGTACTTC
CASKVAGGSYEQYF
>-|TRBJ2-3|-|TRBV10-3
TGTGCCATCAGGTCGGGCCAGTCGGAGGCAGATACGCAGTATTTT
CAIRSGQSEADTQYF
>-|TRBJ2-5|-|TRBV4-2
TGTGCCAGCAGCCTCTCGACTAGGCCCAGCGAGACCCAGTACTTC
CASSLSTRPSETQYF
>-|TRBJ2-1|once|TRBV11-3
TGTGCCAGCAGCGGCGGAAGTAATGAGCAGTTCTTC
CASSGGSNEQFF
>-|TRBJ1-2|-|TRBV5-6
TGTGCCAGCCTTACAGGGAGAGAGTTCCATGGCTACACCTTC
CASLTGREFHGYTF
>-|TRBJ1-2|-|TRBV18
TGTGCCAGCTCACCAGAGACAGGTCAAGGCTACACCTTC
CASSPETGQGYTF
>-|TRBJ1-4|-|TRBV5-5
TGTGCCAGCAGCTTGGCCAAGGGGCGGGGCCCCTCTAGGGAAAAACTGTTTTTT
CASSLAKGRGPSREKLFF
>-|TRBJ1-5|few|TRBV28
TGTGCCAGCAGCTTGGACAGTTACTTTAATCAGCCCCAGCATTTT
CASSLDSYFNQPQHF
>-|TRBJ2-4|-|TRBV2
TGTGCCAGCAGAGACCGGGATGGCAAAAACATTCAGTACTTC
CASRDRDGKNIQYF
>TRBD2|TRBJ2-7|few|TRBV28
TGTGCCAGCAGTTTATCTGGTAGCGGGGTTATCTCCTACGAGCAGTACTTC
CASSLSGSGVISYEQYF
>TRBD1|TRBJ2-7|-|TRBV28
TGTGCCAGCAGTCCCGGAGGGACAGGGGGCAGCGAGCAGTACTTC
CASSPGGTGGSEQYF
>-|TRBJ2-7|-|TRBV7-2
TGTGCCAGCAGCTTGGCGGCGGGGAGCTCCTACGAGCAGTACTTC
CASSLAAGSSYEQYF
>-|TRBJ2-3|-|TRBV10-1
TGCGCCAGCAGTGACCACGGGATCACAGATACGCAGTATTTT
CASSDHGITDTQYF
>-|TRBJ1-4|-|TRBV30
TGTGCCTGGAGTGTAGGCAAACTTAGCACTAATGAAAAACTGTTTTTT
CAWSVGKLSTNEKLFF
>-|TRBJ2-7|-|TRBV4-1
TGCGCCAGCAGCCGGAGTTCGGGACTTGGCTACGAGCAGTACTTC
CASSRSSGLGYEQYF
>TRBD2|TRBJ2-1|-|TRBV6-5
TGTGCCAGCAGTTACTCGACTAGCGGGAACAATGAGCAGTTCTTC
CASSYSTSGNNEQFF
>TRBD1|TRBJ1-4|-|TRBV5-1
TGCGCCAGCAGTAGGGCCAGGGGGAATGAAAAACTGTTTTTT
CASSRARGNEKLFF
>-|TRBJ2-7|-|TRBV4-1
TGCGCCAGCAGCCAGCCTAATAACTACGAGCAGTACTTC
CASSQPNNYEQYF
>-|TRBJ2-5|-|TRBV14
TGTGCCAGCAGTCGGCAGGTTAGAGAGACCCAGTACTTC
CASSRQVRETQYF
>-|TRBJ1-4|-|TRBV28
TGTGCCAGCAGTTCTCAGGGATTAGATGAAAAACTGTTTTTT
CASSSQGLDEKLFF
>TRBD2|TRBJ2-4|-|TRBV2
TGTGCCAGCAGTGAAGTAACTAGCGGGAGGGTTCAGTACTTC
CASSEVTSGRVQYF
>-|TRBJ2-2|-|TRBV6-6
TGTGCCACAGGACAGACAAACACCGGGGAGCTGTTTTTT
CATGQTNTGELFF
>-|TRBJ2-1|-|TRBV5-6
TGTGCCAGCAGCTTCGGTTGGGACTGGTTCTTC
CASSFGWDWFF
>-|TRBJ1-5|-|TRBV21-1
TGTGCCGGCGTCCGACAGAGCAATCAGCCCCAGCATTTT
CAGVRQSNQPQHF
>-|TRBJ2-6|-|TRBV19
TGTGCCAGTAGTATTGCAGGATCCGGGGCCAACGTCCTGACTTTC
CASSIAGSGANVLTF
>TRBD1|TRBJ2-3|-|TRBV7-9
TGTGCCAGCAGCTTAGGGACAGGGAAACCAGATACGCAGTATTTT
CASSLGTGKPDTQYF
>TRBD1|TRBJ1-4|-|TRBV6-5
TGTGCCAGCAGTCGGGACAGAGGGCATAGGAAACTGTTTTTT
CASSRDRGHRKLFF
>TRBD1|TRBJ1-5|once|TRBV27
TGTGCCAGCAGTTACTCAGGGGGCGCGAAGTCGCAGCCCCAGCATTTT
CASSYSGGAKSQPQHF
>-|TRBJ2-5|-|TRBV7-3
TGTGCCAGCAGCCCCAGCGGACGAGAGACCCAGTACTTC
CASSPSGRETQYF
>-|TRBJ2-7|-|TRBV19
TGTGCCAGTAGTATAGGAAGTTTCCGGGGCTACGAGCAGTACTTC
CASSIGSFRGYEQYF
>TRBD2|TRBJ2-7|-|TRBV18
TGTGCCAGCTCACCCGGACTAGCGGGGACCTACGAGCAGTACTTC
CASSPGLAGTYEQYF
>TRBD1|TRBJ1-1|few|TRBV6-5
TGTGCCTGCACAGGGGACCCTTCTCTGATCACTGAAGCTTTCTTT
CACTGDPSLITEAFF
>-|TRBJ1-2|-|TRBV6-6
TGTGCCAGCAGTTACGACCGGGCAGGGCTACCGGATGGCTACACCTTC
CASSYDRAGLPDGYTF
>-|TRBJ2-5|-|TRBV7-7
TGTGCTAGCAGCCCCCGCCAGGGAGGTACGGAGACCCAGTACTTC
CASSPRQGGTETQYF
>-|TRBJ2-1|-|TRBV13
TGTGCCAGCAGCTCCATAGACGACGGCAGGGTTCCTACCAATGAGCAGTTCTTC
CASSSIDDGRVPTNEQFF
>-|TRBJ2-7|-|TRBV28
TGTGCCAGCAGTTTGGAGGGCCCCCATGGAGAGCAGTACTTC
CASSLEGPHGEQYF
>TRBD1|TRBJ1-1|once|TRBV5-5
TGTGCCAGCAGCTTACAGGGGATGAACACTGAAGCTTTCTTT
CASSLQGMNTEAFF
>-|TRBJ1-1|-|TRBV4-1
TGCGCCAGCAGCCACCTACCTAAGGGGGAAGGGGGAGCTTTCTTT
CASSHLPKGEGGAFF
>-|TRBJ2-7|-|TRBV6-1
TGTGCCAGCAGTGTCGAGCTCCTCTCCTACGAGCAGTACTTC
CASSVELLSYEQYF
>-|TRBJ1-5|once|TRBV6-6
TGTGCCAGCAGTTCCGTGACAGGAGAGAATCAGCCCCAGCATTTT
CASSSVTGENQPQHF
>-|TRBJ1-5|-|TRBV7-6
TGTGCCAGCAGCTTGGCGGGACTTGAAGCCCAGCATTTT
CASSLAGLEAQHF
>TRBD1|TRBJ1-4|-|TRBV9
TGTGCCAGCCCCAGGGGGGCAACTAATGAAAAACTGTTTTTT
CASPRGATNEKLFF
>TRBD2|TRBJ2-3|-|TRBV28
TGTGCCAGCAGTTTATTGGGTGGACTAGCGGGATACCGTGGGGGGCTAGATACGCAGTATTTT
CASSLLGGLAGYRGGLDTQYF
>-|TRBJ2-3|-|TRBV30
TGTGCCTGGAGTGTAGGCCTAGCCTTTGTGTATTTT
CAWSVGLAFVYF
>TRBD2|TRBJ2-3|-|TRBV7-2
TGTGCCAGCAGCTCTAGCGGGAGCACAGATACGCAGTATTTT
CASSSSGSTDTQYF
>-|TRBJ2-2|once|TRBV9
TGTGCCAGCAGCGTAGAGCCCGGGACACCTAACACCGGGGAGCTGTTTTTT
CASSVEPGTPNTGELFF